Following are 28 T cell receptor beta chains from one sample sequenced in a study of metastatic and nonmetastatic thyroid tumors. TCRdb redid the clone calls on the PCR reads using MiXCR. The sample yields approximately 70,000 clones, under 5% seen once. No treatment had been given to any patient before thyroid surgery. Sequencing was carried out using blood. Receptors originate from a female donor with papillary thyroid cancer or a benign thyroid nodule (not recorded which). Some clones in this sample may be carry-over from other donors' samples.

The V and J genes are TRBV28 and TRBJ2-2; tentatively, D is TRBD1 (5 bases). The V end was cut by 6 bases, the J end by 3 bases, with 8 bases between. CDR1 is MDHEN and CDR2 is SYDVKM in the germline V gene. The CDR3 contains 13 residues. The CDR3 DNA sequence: TGTGCCAGCAGGGGGCTGGACACCGGGGAGCTGTTTTTT. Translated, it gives CASRGLDTGELFF.

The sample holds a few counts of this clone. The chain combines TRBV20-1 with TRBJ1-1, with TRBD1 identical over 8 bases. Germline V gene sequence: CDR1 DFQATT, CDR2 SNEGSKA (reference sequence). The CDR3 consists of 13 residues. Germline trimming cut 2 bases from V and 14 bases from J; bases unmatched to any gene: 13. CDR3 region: CSARRSYAGGFFF. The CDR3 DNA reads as TGCAGTGCTAGAAGGTCGTATGCAGGGGGCTTCTTCTTT.

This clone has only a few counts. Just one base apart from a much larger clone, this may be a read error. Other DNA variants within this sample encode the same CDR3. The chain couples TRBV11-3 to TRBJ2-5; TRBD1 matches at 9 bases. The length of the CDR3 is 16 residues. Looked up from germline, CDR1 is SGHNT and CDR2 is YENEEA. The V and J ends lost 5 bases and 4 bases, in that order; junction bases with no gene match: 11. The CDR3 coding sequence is TGTGCCAGCAGCACACCCGGGACAGGGAGTCGAGAGACCCAGTACTTC. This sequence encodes CASSTPGTGSRETQYF. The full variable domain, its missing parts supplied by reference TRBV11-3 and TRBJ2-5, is EAGVVQSPRYKIIEKKQPVAFWCNPISGHNTLYWYLQNLGQGPELLIRYENEEAVDDSQLPKDRFSAERLKGVDSTLKIQPAELGDSAVYLCASSTPGTGSRETQYFGPGTRLLVL.

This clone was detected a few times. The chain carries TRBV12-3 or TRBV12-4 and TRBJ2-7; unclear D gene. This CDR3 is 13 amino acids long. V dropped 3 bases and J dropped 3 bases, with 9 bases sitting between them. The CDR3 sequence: CASSFSKFYEQYF. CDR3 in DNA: TGTGCCAGCAGTTTTTCAAAATTCTACGAGCAGTACTTC.

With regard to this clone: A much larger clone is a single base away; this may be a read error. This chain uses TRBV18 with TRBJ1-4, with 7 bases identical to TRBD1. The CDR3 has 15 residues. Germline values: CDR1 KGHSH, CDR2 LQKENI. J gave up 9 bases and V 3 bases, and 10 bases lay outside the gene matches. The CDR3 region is CASSPPTGSEKKLFF. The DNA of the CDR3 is TGTGCCAGCTCACCCCCGACAGGGTCTGAAAAAAAACTGTTTTTT.

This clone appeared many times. The CDR3 is CASSLGGSTEAFF. DNA for the CDR3: TGTGCCAGCAGCCTAGGGGGGTCCACTGAAGCTTTCTTT. The V call is TRBV3-1, the J call TRBJ1-1; maybe TRBD1 (6 bases). The length of the CDR3 is 13 residues. V shed 4 bases and J shed 4 bases, with 10 bases lying between them. Germline CDR1 reads LGHDT; CDR2 reads YNNKEL (reference sequence).

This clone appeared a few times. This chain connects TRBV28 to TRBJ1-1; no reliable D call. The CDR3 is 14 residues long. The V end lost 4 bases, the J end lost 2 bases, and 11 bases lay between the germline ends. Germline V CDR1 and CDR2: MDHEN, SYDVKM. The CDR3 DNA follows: TGTGCCAGCAGTTCAAACCCCCCTAACACTGAAGCTTTCTTT. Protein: CASSSNPPNTEAFF.

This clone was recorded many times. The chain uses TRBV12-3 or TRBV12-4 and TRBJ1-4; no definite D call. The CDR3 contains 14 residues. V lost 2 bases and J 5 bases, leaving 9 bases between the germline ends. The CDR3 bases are TGTGCCAGCAGTTTAAGTGCGAACAATGAAAAACTGTTTTTT. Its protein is CASSLSANNEKLFF.

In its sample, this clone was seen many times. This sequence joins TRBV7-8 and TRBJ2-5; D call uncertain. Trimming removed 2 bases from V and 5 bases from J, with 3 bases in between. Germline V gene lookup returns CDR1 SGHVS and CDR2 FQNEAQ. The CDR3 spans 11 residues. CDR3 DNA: TGTGCCAGCAGCTTATCGGAGACCCAGTACTTC. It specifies CASSLSETQYF.

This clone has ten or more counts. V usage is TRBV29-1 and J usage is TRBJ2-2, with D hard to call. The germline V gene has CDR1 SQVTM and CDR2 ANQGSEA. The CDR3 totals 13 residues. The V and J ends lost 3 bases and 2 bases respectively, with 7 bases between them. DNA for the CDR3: TGCAGCGTTGATAGTGATAACACCGGGGAGCTGTTTTTT. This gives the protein CSVDSDNTGELFF.

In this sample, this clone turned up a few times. Here the CDR3 DNA reads TGTGCCAGCAGCTCGGACCCGACTAGAGGTCTCTACAATGAGCAGTTCTTC. It codes for CASSSDPTRGLYNEQFF. The chain joins TRBV5-4 to TRBJ2-1, with a possible D match to TRBD2 (6 bases). Trimming removed 3 bases from V and 3 bases from J, with 19 bases in between. This CDR3 spans 17 amino acids. Germline values: CDR1 SGHNT, CDR2 YYREEE (reference sequence).

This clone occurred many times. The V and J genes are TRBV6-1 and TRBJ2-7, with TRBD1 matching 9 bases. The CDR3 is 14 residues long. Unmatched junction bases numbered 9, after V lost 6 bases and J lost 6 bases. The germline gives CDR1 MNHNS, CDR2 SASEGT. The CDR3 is CASSRLTGGGEQYF. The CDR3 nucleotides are TGTGCCAGCAGCCGACTCACAGGGGGCGGCGAGCAGTACTTC.

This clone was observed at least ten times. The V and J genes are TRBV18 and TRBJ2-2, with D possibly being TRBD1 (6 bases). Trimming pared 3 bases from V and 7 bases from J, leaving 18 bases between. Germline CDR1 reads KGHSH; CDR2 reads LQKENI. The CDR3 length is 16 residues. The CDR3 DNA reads TGTGCCAGCTCACCGGCCGTGCTACAGGGCGACGGGGAGCTGTTTTTT. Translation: CASSPAVLQGDGELFF.

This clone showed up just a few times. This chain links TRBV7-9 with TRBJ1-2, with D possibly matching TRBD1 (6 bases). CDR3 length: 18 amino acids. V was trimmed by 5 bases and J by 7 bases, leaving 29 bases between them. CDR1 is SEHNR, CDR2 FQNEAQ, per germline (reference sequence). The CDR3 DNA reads TGTGCCAGCAGCCCGGACAGTTGGCGGACCCCCGAGTTGGGTGGCTACACCTTC. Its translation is CASSPDSWRTPELGGYTF.

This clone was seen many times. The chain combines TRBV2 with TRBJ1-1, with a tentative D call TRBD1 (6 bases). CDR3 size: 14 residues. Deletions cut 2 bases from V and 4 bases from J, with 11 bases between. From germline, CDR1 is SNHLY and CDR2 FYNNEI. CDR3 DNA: TGTGCCAGCAGTGAAAGGGGGATGGCCACTGAAGCTTTCTTT. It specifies CASSERGMATEAFF.

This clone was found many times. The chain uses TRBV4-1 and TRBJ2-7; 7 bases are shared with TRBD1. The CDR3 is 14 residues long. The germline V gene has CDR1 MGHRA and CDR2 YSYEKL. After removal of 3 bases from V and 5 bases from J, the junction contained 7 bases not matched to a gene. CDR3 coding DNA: TGCGCCAGCAGCCAGCTGACAGGGTTCGACGAGCAGTACTTC. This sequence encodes CASSQLTGFDEQYF.

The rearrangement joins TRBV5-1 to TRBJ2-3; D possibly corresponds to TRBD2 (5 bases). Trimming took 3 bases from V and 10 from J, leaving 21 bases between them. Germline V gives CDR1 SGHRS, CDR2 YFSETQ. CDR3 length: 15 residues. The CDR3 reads CASSSLAGLPGAQYF. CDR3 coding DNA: TGCGCCAGCAGCTCCCTGGCGGGCCTACCAGGTGCGCAGTATTTT.

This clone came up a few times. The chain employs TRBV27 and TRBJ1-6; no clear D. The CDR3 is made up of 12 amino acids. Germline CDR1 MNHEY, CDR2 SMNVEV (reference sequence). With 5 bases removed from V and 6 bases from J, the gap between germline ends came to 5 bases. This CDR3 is CASSKINSPLHF. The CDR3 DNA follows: TGTGCCAGCAGTAAGATTAATTCACCCCTCCACTTT.

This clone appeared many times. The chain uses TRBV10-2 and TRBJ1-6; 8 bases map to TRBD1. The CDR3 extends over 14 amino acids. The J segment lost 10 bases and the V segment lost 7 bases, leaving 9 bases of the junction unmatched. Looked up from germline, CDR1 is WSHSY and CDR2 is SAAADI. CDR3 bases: TGCGCCAGCAAACTGACAGGGGAGGGATCACCCCTCCACTTT. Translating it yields CASKLTGEGSPLHF.

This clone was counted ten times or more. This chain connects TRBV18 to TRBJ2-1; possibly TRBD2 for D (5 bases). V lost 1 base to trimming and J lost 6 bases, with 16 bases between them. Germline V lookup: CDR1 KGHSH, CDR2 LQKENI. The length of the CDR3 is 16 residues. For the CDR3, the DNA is TGTGCCAGCTCACCACTTAGCGCTCGGGTCGGCAATGAGCAGTTCTTC. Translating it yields CASSPLSARVGNEQFF.

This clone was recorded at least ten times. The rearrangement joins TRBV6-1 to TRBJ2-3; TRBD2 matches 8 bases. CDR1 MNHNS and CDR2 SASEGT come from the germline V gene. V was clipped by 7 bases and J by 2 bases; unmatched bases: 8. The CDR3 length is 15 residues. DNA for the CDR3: TGTGCCAGCAAAAGACTAGCGCTAGACACAGATACGCAGTATTTT. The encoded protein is CASKRLALDTDTQYF.

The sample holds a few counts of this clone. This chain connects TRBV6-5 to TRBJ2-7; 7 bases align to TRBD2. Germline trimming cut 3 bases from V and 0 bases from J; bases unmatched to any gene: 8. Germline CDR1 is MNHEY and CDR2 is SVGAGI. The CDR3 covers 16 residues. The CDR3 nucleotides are TGTGCCAGCAGTTATACCAAGCGGGATTTCTCCTACGAGCAGTACTTC. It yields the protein CASSYTKRDFSYEQYF.

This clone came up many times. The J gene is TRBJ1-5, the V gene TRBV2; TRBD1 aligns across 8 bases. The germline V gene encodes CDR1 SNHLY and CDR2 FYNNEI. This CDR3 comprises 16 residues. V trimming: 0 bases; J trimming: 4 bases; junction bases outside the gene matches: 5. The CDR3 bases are TGTGCCAGCAGTGAAGCTGACAGGGGTAAAAATCAGCCCCAGCATTTT. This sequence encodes CASSEADRGKNQPQHF.

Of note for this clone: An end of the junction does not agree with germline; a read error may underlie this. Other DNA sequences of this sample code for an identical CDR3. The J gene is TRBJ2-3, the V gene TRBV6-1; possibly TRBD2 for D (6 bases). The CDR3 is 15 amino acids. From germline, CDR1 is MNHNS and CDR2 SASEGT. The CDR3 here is CASGVVGGGMDTQYF. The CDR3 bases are TGTGCCAGCGGTGTCGTGGGGGGAGGAATGGATACTCAGTATTTT.

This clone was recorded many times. The CDR3 DNA is TGTGCCAGCAGCTTATCGTCGGACAATGAGCAGTTCTTC. Translated: CASSLSSDNEQFF. V is TRBV7-9 and J is TRBJ2-1; no clear D gene. Between the trimmed V and J ends, which lost 2 bases and 5 bases, there was a span of 7 bases. CDR1 and CDR2 from the germline V gene are SEHNR and FQNEAQ (reference sequence). This CDR3 has 13 residues.

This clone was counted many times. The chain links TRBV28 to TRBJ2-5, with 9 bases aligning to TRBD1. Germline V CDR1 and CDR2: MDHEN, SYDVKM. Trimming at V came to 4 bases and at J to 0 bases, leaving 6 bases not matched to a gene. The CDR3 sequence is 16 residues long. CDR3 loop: CASSSSGTGYQETQYF. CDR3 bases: TGTGCCAGCAGTTCCTCCGGGACAGGGTACCAAGAGACCCAGTACTTC.

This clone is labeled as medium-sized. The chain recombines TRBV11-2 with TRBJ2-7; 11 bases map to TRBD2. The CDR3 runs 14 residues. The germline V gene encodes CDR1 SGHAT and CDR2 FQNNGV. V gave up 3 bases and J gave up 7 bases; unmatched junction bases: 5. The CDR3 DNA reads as TGTGCCAGCAGCTTGGGACTAGCGGCGGGTGAGCAGTACTTC. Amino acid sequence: CASSLGLAAGEQYF.

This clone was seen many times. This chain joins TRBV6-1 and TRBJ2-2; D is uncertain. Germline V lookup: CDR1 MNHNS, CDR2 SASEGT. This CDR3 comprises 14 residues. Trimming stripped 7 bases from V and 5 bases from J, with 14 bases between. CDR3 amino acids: CASIPVPRTGELFF. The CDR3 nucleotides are TGTGCCAGCATTCCGGTACCAAGGACCGGGGAGCTGTTTTTT.